These T cell receptor beta chains were read from a single sample in a study of cytomegalovirus exposure and HLA in healthy donors. Using immunoSEQ multiplex PCR, the repertoire was profiled, and TCRdb retains in-frame clones only, with some absent. The repertoire holds 95,000 to 150,000 clones, with 80% to 90% as singletons. The specimen sequenced was PBMCs. These receptors originate from a woman between 35 and 50 years old in good health and CMV-seropositive. Each CDR3 is given without its conserved first and last residue. Clone size is shown for a subset of rows, as once, few, many or a class of expanded clone.

clone size: -
V gene: TRBV7-8
J gene: TRBJ2-2
CDR3 protein: ASSFRLTPGGLF

clone size: -
V gene: TRBV6-1
J gene: TRBJ1-1
CDR3 protein: ASSEPGENTEAF

clone size: once
V gene: TRBV5-1
J gene: TRBJ2-5
CDR3 protein: ASSLAGAEETQY

clone size: -
V gene: TRBV28
J gene: TRBJ2-2
CDR3 protein: ASSLAGDVPGELF

clone size: -
V gene: TRBV19
J gene: TRBJ2-7
CDR3 protein: ASSIDLTESSYEQY

clone size: -
V gene: TRBV5-5
J gene: TRBJ2-2
CDR3 protein: ASSSAYEGITGELF

clone size: -
V gene: TRBV30
J gene: TRBJ2-7
CDR3 protein: AWSRAPSEQY

clone size: -
V gene: TRBV6-6
J gene: TRBJ1-2
CDR3 protein: ASSYESGYT

clone size: -
V gene: TRBV5-8
J gene: TRBJ1-1
CDR3 protein: ASSPQGGNTEAF

clone size: -
V gene: TRBV13
J gene: TRBJ2-6
CDR3 protein: ASSLVDRGLGGANVLT